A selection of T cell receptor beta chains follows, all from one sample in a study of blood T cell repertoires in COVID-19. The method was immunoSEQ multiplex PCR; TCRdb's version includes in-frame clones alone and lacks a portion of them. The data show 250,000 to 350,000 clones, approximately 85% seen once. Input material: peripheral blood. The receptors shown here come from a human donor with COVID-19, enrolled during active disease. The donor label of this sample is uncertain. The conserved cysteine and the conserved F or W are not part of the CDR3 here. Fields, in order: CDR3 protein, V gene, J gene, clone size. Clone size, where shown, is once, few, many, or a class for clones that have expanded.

CDR3: ASSPGDQRSYEQY; V: TRBV9; J: TRBJ2-7; size: -
CDR3: ASRPYRGNYGYT; V: TRBV6-5; J: TRBJ1-2; size: -
CDR3: ASRQASRSNQPQH; V: TRBV19; J: TRBJ1-5; size: -
CDR3: ASSLNPGQVTGELF; V: TRBV5-1; J: TRBJ2-2; size: -
CDR3: ASIGGRLARTGELF; V: TRBV28; J: TRBJ2-2; size: -
CDR3: ASSLVSADNTGELF; V: TRBV11-2; J: TRBJ2-2; size: once
CDR3: ASSFRVDQPQH; V: TRBV6-6; J: TRBJ1-5; size: -
CDR3: ASSFLAGRGHTEAF; V: TRBV7-9; J: TRBJ1-1; size: -
CDR3: ASSFDSAGSTDTQY; V: TRBV5-1; J: TRBJ2-3; size: -
CDR3: ASSTQGASNQPQH; V: TRBV2; J: TRBJ1-5; size: once
CDR3: SARPPSNEKLF; V: TRBV29-1; J: TRBJ1-4; size: -
CDR3: ASSLYGSVYGYT; V: TRBV5-4; J: TRBJ1-2; size: -
CDR3: ASSLAGQGVGTDTQY; V: TRBV5-1; J: TRBJ2-3; size: -
CDR3: ASSPGAARNQPQH; V: TRBV5-1; J: TRBJ1-5; size: -
CDR3: GTSSPSLVLGEDEQF; V: TRBV19; J: TRBJ2-1; size: -
CDR3: ASGPGVRVMETQY; V: TRBV12-5; J: TRBJ2-5; size: -
CDR3: ASSLAGTGGEY; V: TRBV5-6; J: TRBJ2-5; size: -
CDR3: ASSPPGGGGYSNQPQH; V: TRBV18; J: TRBJ1-5; size: -
CDR3: ASSSEQGAGQPQH; V: TRBV28; J: TRBJ1-5; size: -
CDR3: ASSPEPEFRDRGYGYT; V: TRBV7-3; J: TRBJ1-2; size: -
CDR3: ASSQDLRTGGDGYT; V: TRBV14; J: TRBJ1-2; size: -
CDR3: ASSVEGWGPTGNTIY; V: TRBV9; J: TRBJ1-3; size: once
CDR3: AWGIRTTAANEKLF; V: TRBV30; J: TRBJ1-4; size: -
CDR3: ASSPAGTGNIYEQY; V: TRBV7-8; J: TRBJ2-7; size: -
CDR3: ASSLGQLPNEKLF; V: TRBV18; J: TRBJ1-4; size: -
CDR3: ASSSWTGNYEQY; V: TRBV7-2; J: TRBJ2-7; size: -
CDR3: ASSYSGLAGTDTQY; V: TRBV6-6; J: TRBJ2-3; size: -
CDR3: ASSLTGNSEKLF; V: TRBV5-4; J: TRBJ1-4; size: once
CDR3: ASSLLGGRYQPQH; V: TRBV27; J: TRBJ1-5; size: -
CDR3: ASSQEQVAYNEQF; V: TRBV2; J: TRBJ2-1; size: -
CDR3: ASSVGGGLSSGNTIY; V: TRBV5-5; J: TRBJ1-3; size: -
CDR3: ASSILTTSDSYEQY; V: TRBV19; J: TRBJ2-7; size: many
CDR3: ASSFNRGADTQY; V: TRBV28; J: TRBJ2-3; size: -
CDR3: ASSVGEGAETQY; V: TRBV9; J: TRBJ2-5; size: -
CDR3: ASSLAPFGGGPNEQF; V: TRBV7-6; J: TRBJ2-1; size: -